The 21 T cell receptor beta chains below were found in one sample sequenced in a study of OX40 agonist ivuxolimab in advanced cancers. The library was made by the immunoSEQ multiplex PCR assay. This immuneACCESS table, as held by TCRdb, lists in-frame sequences with V and J called but not all clones. Of the missing ones, under half trace to an unresolved V gene in checked studies; the others have no known cause. Here the sample has about 89,000 clones; 86% occur a single time. Jointly, the top ten make up 6.5% of the sample. The source was CD4+ or CD8+ T cells sorted from blood, collected in a trial of the OX40 agonist ivuxolimab. Every receptor here comes from an adult with an advanced solid tumor such as melanoma, head and neck, liver or kidney cancer.

This chain uses TRBV4-3 with TRBJ1-1; D possibly corresponds to TRBD1 (5 bases). The CDR3 is 14 residues long. Germline lookup yields CDR1 LGHNA and CDR2 YSLEER. V lost 1 base and J 5 bases, leaving 11 bases between the germline ends. The CDR3 DNA reads as TGCGCCAGCAGCCAAGCCCGGCGGGGGACTGAAGCTTTCTTT. This encodes CASSQARRGTEAFF.

The genes are TRBV6-6 and TRBJ1-2, with D perhaps matching TRBD1 (6 bases). The CDR3 has 14 residues. The V gene lost 2 bases and the J gene lost 2 bases, with 9 bases spanning the gap. CDR1 is MNHNY and CDR2 is SVGAGI in the germline V gene (reference sequence). This CDR3 reads CASSYGGGNYGYTF. The CDR3 coding sequence is TGTGCCAGCAGTTACGGAGGGGGGAACTATGGCTACACCTTC.

This chain connects TRBV27 to TRBJ1-2, with D possibly matching TRBD1 (6 bases). This CDR3 has 15 residues. CDR1 and CDR2 from the germline V gene are MNHEY and SMNVEV (reference sequence). V was clipped by 7 bases and J by 0 bases, with 15 bases between them. The CDR3 loop is CASTHLGTTNYGYTF. CDR3 DNA sequence: TGTGCCAGCACCCACCTCGGGACAACTAACTATGGCTACACCTTC.

Written as DNA, the CDR3 is TGTGCCAGCAGCTTAGGGACGGGGACAGGGTGGGATACGCAGTATTTT. Protein sequence: CASSLGTGTGWDTQYF. This chain links TRBV11-3 with TRBJ2-3; the match to TRBD1 covers 9 bases. After removal of 1 base from V and 6 bases from J, the junction contained 8 bases not matched to a gene. The germline gives CDR1 SGHNT, CDR2 YENEEA. CDR3 size: 16 residues.

The rearrangement links TRBV18 to TRBJ1-2; 7 bases are a match to TRBD1. Germline V lookup: CDR1 KGHSH, CDR2 LQKENI. This CDR3 is built from 15 residues. V gave up 2 bases and J gave up 2 bases; unmatched junction bases: 5. CDR3 region: CASSPGQASNYGYTF. The CDR3 DNA reads as TGTGCCAGCTCACCAGGACAGGCTTCGAACTATGGCTACACCTTC.

V and J are TRBV11-2 and TRBJ2-5, with a possible D match to TRBD2 (5 bases). The closer fit of TRBJ2-7 to the DNA end suggests the J call may be wrong. The CDR3 sequence is 16 residues long. In germline, CDR1 is SGHAT, CDR2 FQNNGV. Here the CDR3 reads CASSLAAGLSSYEQYF. The CDR3 DNA reads TGTGCCAGCAGCTTAGCGGCGGGCCTAAGCTCCTACGAGCAGTACTTC.

The J gene is TRBJ2-3, the V gene TRBV18; D tentatively fits TRBD1 or TRBD2 (5 bases each). Trimming cost V 1 base and J 4 bases, with 12 bases left between them. The CDR3 extends over 15 amino acids. The germline V gene encodes CDR1 KGHSH and CDR2 LQKENI. The chain's CDR3 is CASSPRSGTADTQYF. As DNA, the CDR3 is TGTGCCAGCTCACCACGATCCGGGACGGCAGATACGCAGTATTTT.

This chain links TRBV11-3 with TRBJ2-7; D remains ambiguous. V lost 5 bases and J 6 bases, leaving 14 bases between the germline ends. Germline CDR1 and CDR2: SGHNT and YENEEA. The CDR3 is 13 residues long. CDR3 in DNA: TGTGCCAGCAGCGAGGATAGCTACTCCGAGCAGTACTTC. It translates to CASSEDSYSEQYF.

The chain combines TRBV11-2 with TRBJ2-1, with a tentative D call TRBD1 (6 bases). This CDR3 comprises 15 residues. The ends were cut back, 5 bases at V and 4 bases at J, with 15 bases in the middle. Germline assignment: CDR1 SGHAT and CDR2 FQNNGV. CDR3 residues: CASSTTRQAYNEQFF. CDR3 nucleotides: TGTGCCAGCAGCACCACCAGACAGGCGTACAATGAGCAGTTCTTC.

This chain links TRBV5-1 with TRBJ2-3; weak D call: TRBD1 (5 bases). Looked up from germline, CDR1 is SGHRS and CDR2 is YFSETQ. The V end lost 5 bases, the J end lost 1 base, and 17 bases lay between the germline ends. The CDR3 length is 16 residues. CDR3 loop: CASRPRPGQGTDTQYF. The DNA of the CDR3 is TGCGCCAGCAGACCTCGGCCAGGACAAGGCACAGATACGCAGTATTTT.

This chain connects TRBV5-1 to TRBJ2-3; D is unclear. The CDR3 extends over 15 amino acids. The germline V and J ends were trimmed by 2 bases and 0 bases, with 10 bases remaining between them. Germline CDR1 is SGHRS and CDR2 is YFSETQ. CDR3 sequence reads: CASSFERSSTDTQYF. The CDR3 nucleotides are TGCGCCAGCAGCTTCGAACGGAGCAGCACAGATACGCAGTATTTT.

This chain links TRBV9 with TRBJ1-2; no firm D call. The CDR3 is 14 residues long. CDR1 and CDR2 from the germline V gene are SGDLS and YYNGEE. Between the trimmed V and J ends, which lost 4 bases and 4 bases, there was a span of 14 bases. CDR3 nucleotide sequence: TGTGCCAGCAGCCTAACGCCAACAAGCTATGGCTACACCTTC. This gives the protein CASSLTPTSYGYTF.

The J gene is TRBJ2-2, the V gene TRBV5-1, with D possibly TRBD1 on 6 matching bases. Germline V gene lookup returns CDR1 SGHRS and CDR2 YFSETQ. V was clipped by 4 bases and J by 10 bases, with 26 bases between them. This CDR3 region has 17 residues. The CDR3 sequence is CASSPGQQRIMGAELFF. The CDR3 DNA follows: TGCGCCAGCAGCCCCGGGCAGCAGCGGATAATGGGGGCGGAGCTGTTTTTT.

The V call is TRBV5-1, the J call TRBJ2-5; unclear D gene. Trimming cost V 0 bases and J 5 bases, with 11 bases left between them. The CDR3 sequence is 14 residues long. CDR1 and CDR2 from the germline V gene are SGHRS and YFSETQ. The CDR3 protein is CASSLAGYRETQYF. The CDR3 nucleotides are TGCGCCAGCAGCTTGGCCGGCTATCGGGAGACCCAGTACTTC.

The chain is built from TRBV11-3 and TRBJ2-1, with 13 bases aligning to TRBD2. CDR1 is SGHNT and CDR2 is YENEEA in the germline V gene. The CDR3 contains 16 residues. Losses at the gene ends were 5 bases for V and 5 bases for J; bases not matched to a gene: 6. The CDR3 bases are TGTGCCAGCAGCCCCGGGACTAGCGGGACCCACAATGAGCAGTTCTTC. Its protein is CASSPGTSGTHNEQFF.

This CDR3 is CASTAGVGGAFF. In DNA form, the CDR3 reads TGTGCCAGCACCGCGGGAGTTGGGGGAGCTTTCTTT. The chain recombines TRBV6-6 with TRBJ1-1, with D perhaps TRBD1 (5 bases). CDR3 length equals 12 residues. Trimming took off 7 bases at V and 10 bases at J, with 16 bases between the two ends. Germline V gene sequence: CDR1 MNHNY, CDR2 SVGAGI (reference sequence).

The chain combines TRBV30 with TRBJ2-2; D uncertain. The CDR3 is 14 residues long. CDR1 and CDR2 from the germline V gene are GTSNPN and SVGIG (reference sequence). Trimming shortened V by 5 bases and J by 0 bases, and 10 bases separated the two germline ends. The CDR3 region is CAWQRSANTGELFF. Written as DNA, the CDR3 is TGTGCCTGGCAACGATCGGCGAACACCGGGGAGCTGTTTTTT.

The chain combines TRBV4-1 with TRBJ2-1; D gene uncertain. Germline CDR1 is MGHRA and CDR2 is YSYEKL. This CDR3 spans 16 amino acids. The V gene lost 3 bases and the J gene lost 7 bases, with 19 bases spanning the gap. The CDR3 nucleotides read TGCGCCAGCAGCCACGGCTCGGGTTCGCAGGTGAATGAGCAGTTCTTC. This codes for CASSHGSGSQVNEQFF.

The J gene is TRBJ1-5, the V gene TRBV7-3; tentative D call: TRBD1 (5 bases). The CDR3 sequence is 12 residues long. Trimming shortened V by 3 bases and J by 9 bases, and 9 bases separated the two germline ends. Germline CDR1 is SGHTA and CDR2 is FQGTGA. The CDR3 reads CASSFPGGPQHF. The CDR3 region has the DNA TGTGCCAGCAGCTTCCCCGGGGGGCCCCAGCATTTT.

The J gene is TRBJ2-1, the V gene TRBV11-2, with D perhaps TRBD2 (5 bases). The germline CDR1 and CDR2 sequences are SGHAT and FQNNGV. The CDR3 extends over 15 amino acids. V lost 10 bases to trimming and J lost 0 bases, with 16 bases between them. DNA of the CDR3: TGTGCCACGCTCGAGCGGCTGAGCTCCTACAATGAGCAGTTCTTC. Translating it yields CATLERLSSYNEQFF.

The chain is built from TRBV7-8 and TRBJ1-1; no clear D gene. The CDR3 covers 12 residues. The V gene lost 5 bases and the J gene lost 3 bases, with 7 bases spanning the gap. Germline V gene sequence: CDR1 SGHVS, CDR2 FQNEAQ. CDR3 sequence reads: CASSVGYTEAFF. The CDR3 DNA follows: TGTGCCAGCAGCGTCGGGTACACTGAAGCTTTCTTT.